This T cell receptor beta chain stems from a study of blood T cell repertoires in COVID-19. About the study: Samples representing acute and convalescent COVID-19 were sourced from the United States, Italy and Spain. Nucleic acid was either cDNA or gDNA, and it came from T cells, B-cell-depleted T cells, or PBMCs.

The CDR3 has 16 amino acids. Trimming took 5 bases from V and 2 from J; bases not matched to a gene: 9. Germline assignment: CDR1 LNHDA and CDR2 SQIVND (reference sequence). Source study methods: Estimation of nucleated cell counts relied on the amplification of reference gene primers. Libraries were prepared by immunoSEQ multiplex PCR; TCRdb keeps only in-frame clonotypes and omits some of them. V and J calls and clone size are given by that table; D and trimming were obtained from the DNA. This sample has approximately 90,000 clones, with 78% found just once. Followed longitudinally, the Seattle patients had been enrolled during active infection. This clone was counted a single time.

This receptor was identified in a man in his 70s with COVID-19, enrolled during active disease. The material sequenced was peripheral blood. The gene calls are TRBV19 and TRBJ2-7, with 10 positions matching TRBD1. The CDR3 DNA reads TGTGCCAGTAGTTCCCACTCCGGGACAGGGGCCTACGAGCAGTACTTC. Its protein product is CASSSHSGTGAYEQYF.